These T cell receptor beta chains were read from a single sample in a study of metastatic and nonmetastatic thyroid tumors. Via MiXCR, TCRdb re-called the PCR reads. The sample contains some 30,000 clones, about 20% of which appear only once. Sequenced material: blood. The receptors stem from a female donor with papillary thyroid cancer or a benign thyroid nodule (not recorded which). Some clones in this sample may be carry-over from other donors' samples. CDR3s include the opening cysteine and the closing phenylalanine or tryptophan. Each record gives: V gene, J gene, CDR3 length, D gene, clone size, CDR3 DNA, CDR3 protein. A D gene is named only where the DNA matches it firmly. Only part of the rows carry a size: once, few, many, or a class if the clone is expanded.

V: TRBV7-6; J: TRBJ2-3; length: 15; D: TRBD2; size: many; DNA: TGTGCCAGCAGCTCCATAGCGGGGGGGCTGGGTACGCAGTATTTT; CDR3: CASSSIAGGLGTQYF
V: TRBV6-1; J: TRBJ2-3; length: 13; D: NA; size: medium-sized; DNA: TGTGCCAGCAGTGAAGCGCCGCCCCGGGAGCAGTATTTT; CDR3: CASSEAPPREQYF
V: TRBV25-1; J: TRBJ2-2; length: 15; D: NA; size: medium-sized; DNA: TGTGCCAGCGGGTGGGGGATTCAGAACACCGGGGAGCTGTTTTTT; CDR3: CASGWGIQNTGELFF
V: TRBV2; J: TRBJ2-3; length: 16; D: NA; size: many; DNA: TGTGCCAGCAGCCAAAATGCGGGTCCCCCGAGGGATACGCAGTATTTT; CDR3: CASSQNAGPPRDTQYF
V: TRBV2; J: TRBJ1-1; length: 13; D: NA; size: few; DNA: TGTGCCAGCACTAGAGTCCTGAACACTGAAGCTTTCTTT; CDR3: CASTRVLNTEAFF
V: TRBV7-2; J: TRBJ1-5; length: 13; D: NA; size: many; DNA: TGTGCCAGCAGCCGACAGCCCAATCAGCCCCAGCATTTT; CDR3: CASSRQPNQPQHF
V: TRBV6-1; J: TRBJ1-6; length: 13; D: TRBD1; size: medium-sized; DNA: TGTGCCAGCAACAGGGGATATAATTCACCCCTCCACTTT; CDR3: CASNRGYNSPLHF
V: TRBV20-1; J: TRBJ2-5; length: 17; D: TRBD2; size: medium-sized; DNA: TGCAGTGCTCCCAACCCGGGACTAGCGGGGGGTAGAGAGACCCAGTACTTC; CDR3: CSAPNPGLAGGRETQYF
V: TRBV28; J: TRBJ2-1; length: 14; D: TRBD1; size: many; DNA: TGTGCCAGTCTACGGACAGGGGGCTACAATGAGCAGTTCTTC; CDR3: CASLRTGGYNEQFF
V: TRBV6-1; J: TRBJ2-7; length: 14; D: NA; size: NA; DNA: TGTGCCAGCCGGTGGACTCATAACTCCTACGAGCAGTACTTC; CDR3: CASRWTHNSYEQYF
V: TRBV6-1; J: TRBJ2-5; length: 14; D: NA; size: NA; DNA: TGTGCCAGCAGCCCCAGGGGACGGGAAGAGACCCAGTACTTC; CDR3: CASSPRGREETQYF
V: TRBV5-1; J: TRBJ1-1; length: 13; D: NA; size: medium-sized; DNA: TGCGCCAGCAGCTTGGAACGGGGGACTGAAGCTTTCTTT; CDR3: CASSLERGTEAFF
V: TRBV15; J: TRBJ1-5; length: 15; D: NA; size: NA; DNA: TGTGCCACCAGCAGAGATTTCACAGGTACCCAGCCCCAGCATTTT; CDR3: CATSRDFTGTQPQHF
V: TRBV6-2/TRBV6-3; J: TRBJ2-7; length: 16; D: TRBD2; size: many; DNA: TGTGCCAGCAGTCAACAACCGGCTAGCGGGAGGACCGAGCAGTACTTC; CDR3: CASSQQPASGRTEQYF
V: TRBV28; J: TRBJ1-5; length: 16; D: TRBD1; size: many; DNA: TGTGCCAGCAGCTCGGGACAGTCGATTACCAATCAGCCCCAGCATTTT; CDR3: CASSSGQSITNQPQHF
V: TRBV19; J: TRBJ2-7; length: 14; D: NA; size: many; DNA: TGTGCCAGTAGTATTGGGCAGCCATTCTACGAGCAGTACTTC; CDR3: CASSIGQPFYEQYF
V: TRBV3-1; J: TRBJ2-5; length: 15; D: NA; size: many; DNA: TGTGCCAGCAGCCAAGGGGGAGAGGCCCAAGAGACCCAGTACTTC; CDR3: CASSQGGEAQETQYF
V: TRBV5-1; J: TRBJ1-3; length: 15; D: NA; size: NA; DNA: TGCGCCAGCAGCAACCCAGCGGGGGCTGGAAACACCATATATTTT; CDR3: CASSNPAGAGNTIYF
V: TRBV6-1; J: TRBJ2-7; length: 15; D: TRBD1; size: many; DNA: TGTGCCAGCAGTCCGGACAGGGCCACTCTCTACGAGCAGTACTTC; CDR3: CASSPDRATLYEQYF
V: TRBV18; J: TRBJ2-3; length: 14; D: TRBD2; size: many; DNA: TGTGCCTCCAATAGCGGGGGGGCCGAAGATACGCAGTATTTT; CDR3: CASNSGGAEDTQYF
V: TRBV28; J: TRBJ2-5; length: 13; D: TRBD2; size: many; DNA: TGTGCCAGCAGTCGGGGGGGCGAAGAGACCCAGTACTTC; CDR3: CASSRGGEETQYF
V: TRBV2; J: TRBJ2-7; length: 16; D: TRBD1; size: many; DNA: TGTGCCAGCAGGGGAAACAAACCGGGACAGAGATTTAAGCAGTACTTC; CDR3: CASRGNKPGQRFKQYF
V: TRBV27; J: TRBJ2-7; length: 17; D: NA; size: few; DNA: TGTGCCAGCAGTTCCCCCGGGGGCGCGAGGGGGCCCTACGGGCAGTACTTC; CDR3: CASSSPGGARGPYGQYF
V: TRBV7-9; J: TRBJ1-4; length: 14; D: NA; size: many; DNA: TGTGCCAGCAGCTTCATGGCAGCTAATGAAAAACTGTTTTTT; CDR3: CASSFMAANEKLFF